The 26 T cell receptor beta chains below all came from one sample that was sequenced in a study of cytomegalovirus exposure and HLA in healthy donors. A multiplex PCR was run with 60 Vbeta primers and 13 Jbeta primers. Measured with immunoSEQ multiplex PCR; TCRdb has only the in-frame clones, and not every one. The data show 150,000 to 170,000 clones, more than 70% seen once. Sequenced: PBMCs. These receptors originate from a woman aged 40-49 years in good health and CMV-seropositive.

The chain is built from TRBV18 and TRBJ2-2, with D hard to call. The CDR3 is made up of 15 amino acids. The germline CDR1 and CDR2 sequences are KGHSH and LQKENI. The V end was cut by 2 bases, the J end by 4 bases, with 11 bases between. This CDR3 is CASSPLVESTGELFF. The CDR3, as DNA: TGTGCCAGCTCACCATTAGTCGAGAGCACCGGGGAGCTGTTTTTT. The full variable domain, completed using reference TRBV18 and TRBJ2-2, is NAGVMQNPRHLVRRRGQEARLRCSPMKGHSHVYWYRQLPEEGLKFMVYLQKENIIDESGMPKERFSAEFPKEGPSILRIQQVVRGDSAAYFCASSPLVESTGELFFGEGSRLTVL.

J is TRBJ2-5 and V is TRBV30, with a tentative D call TRBD2 (5 bases). Germline V lookup: CDR1 GTSNPN, CDR2 SVGIG (reference sequence). The CDR3 spans 14 residues. Deletions cut 0 bases from V and 9 bases from J, with 17 bases between. CDR3 loop: CAWSVSAVAGAQYF. The CDR3 DNA reads as TGTGCCTGGAGTGTATCAGCGGTCGCTGGAGCCCAGTACTTC.

With respect to this clone: At one end the junction does not follow the germline gene, possibly because of a read error. The J gene is TRBJ1-2, the V gene TRBV7-8; 9 bases fit TRBD1. Per germline, CDR1 SGHVS and CDR2 FQNEAQ. CDR3 size: 13 residues. CDR3 in DNA: TGTGCCAGCAGCCCGTGGGGACAGGGAGAGATGGGCTTC. Its translation is CASSPWGQGEMGF. Filled out from reference TRBV7-8 and TRBJ1-2, the complete variable domain reads GAGVSQSPRYKVAKRGQDVALRCDPISGHVSLFWYQQALGQGPEFLTYFQNEAQLDKSGLPSDRFFAERPEGSVSTLKIQRTQQEDSAVYLCASSPWGQGEMGFGSGTRLTVV.

This clone was observed a few times. The chain employs TRBV11-3 and TRBJ2-7; D not resolved. Trimming pared 4 bases from V and 6 bases from J, leaving 13 bases between. The germline CDR1 and CDR2 sequences are SGHNT and YENEEA. The CDR3 consists of 13 residues. CDR3 nucleotides: TGTGCCAGCAGCTCGCTCCGATACGGCGAGCAGTACTTC. Translation: CASSSLRYGEQYF.

This clone was seen a handful of times. V gene TRBV5-1 combines with J gene TRBJ2-3, with D perhaps TRBD2 (6 bases). Germline-derived CDR1 and CDR2 are SGHRS and YFSETQ. V was clipped by 0 bases and J by 1 base, with 9 bases between them. The CDR3 has 15 residues. For the CDR3, the DNA is TGCGCCAGCAGCTTGGACGGGAGACGCACAGATACGCAGTATTTT. It specifies CASSLDGRRTDTQYF.

The chain employs TRBV25-1 and TRBJ2-5, with TRBD2 matching 12 bases. Trimming at V came to 3 bases and at J to 5 bases, leaving 13 bases not matched to a gene. This CDR3 is 18 amino acids long. The germline V gene encodes CDR1 MGHDK and CDR2 SYGVNS. The CDR3 DNA reads as TGTGCCAGCAGTGACATACCGGGACTAGCGGGTCTCGGGGAGACCCAGTACTTC. Translated: CASSDIPGLAGLGETQYF. Complete variable domain (other parts from reference TRBV25-1 and TRBJ2-5): EADIYQTPRYLVIGTGKKITLECSQTMGHDKMYWYQQDPGMELHLIHYSYGVNSTEKGDLSSESTVSRIRTEHFPLTLESARPSHTSQYLCASSDIPGLAGLGETQYFGPGTRLLVL.

This clone was counted a single time. CDR3 sequence (DNA): TGTGCCAGCAGTGAGACAGGTCCGAACACTGAAGCTTTCTTT. Encoded protein: CASSETGPNTEAFF. V and J are TRBV6-1 and TRBJ1-1, with D maybe TRBD1 (6 bases). The V and J ends lost 3 bases and 1 base respectively, with 9 bases between them. The CDR3 is made up of 14 amino acids. Germline values: CDR1 MNHNS, CDR2 SASEGT.

The genes are TRBV5-1 and TRBJ1-5, with 8 bases aligning to TRBD1. The germline CDR1 and CDR2 sequences are SGHRS and YFSETQ. This CDR3 spans 15 amino acids. V shed 4 bases, J shed 3 bases, and the junction held 6 bases outside the gene matches. The CDR3 spells CASSNGTGNNQPQHF. The CDR3 region has the DNA TGCGCCAGCAGCAACGGGACAGGCAACAATCAGCCCCAGCATTTT.

This clone was seen only a few times. In nucleotides, the CDR3 is TGTGCCAGCAGCTTGCCGGGACAGGGGACCGGGGAGCTGTTTTTT. Its protein product is CASSLPGQGTGELFF. The chain uses TRBV7-9 and TRBJ2-2, with 10 bases identical to TRBD1. This CDR3 has 15 residues. Germline V CDR1 and CDR2: SEHNR, FQNEAQ (reference sequence). Trimming removed 3 bases from V and 5 bases from J; junction bases left unmatched: 3.

This clone was recorded only once. This rearrangement joins TRBV7-9 to TRBJ2-5, with D maybe TRBD2 (6 bases). V was pared by 5 bases and J by 5 bases, with 21 bases between. Germline V CDR1 and CDR2: SEHNR, FQNEAQ (reference sequence). There are 16 residues in the CDR3. The CDR3 loop reads CASSPGGGASKETQYF. CDR3 nucleotides: TGTGCCAGCAGCCCCGGCGGCGGGGCAAGCAAGGAGACCCAGTACTTC.

This rearrangement joins TRBV2 to TRBJ2-5; D is possibly TRBD2 (6 bases). The V end was cut by 6 bases, the J end by 5 bases, with 19 bases between. This CDR3 has 15 residues. CDR1 and CDR2 from the germline V gene are SNHLY and FYNNEI. This CDR3 reads CASRESPGVDETQYF. The CDR3, as DNA: TGTGCCAGCAGGGAATCCCCGGGGGTGGACGAGACCCAGTACTTC.

The chain joins TRBV18 to TRBJ2-1; D perhaps matches TRBD1 (5 bases). Trimming stripped 3 bases from V and 4 bases from J, with 13 bases between. Germline CDR1 reads KGHSH; CDR2 reads LQKENI. CDR3 length: 15 residues. The CDR3 here is CASSPLQVGYNEQFF. The CDR3 coding sequence is TGTGCCAGCTCACCCCTACAGGTGGGGTACAATGAGCAGTTCTTC.

The chain employs TRBV5-1 and TRBJ1-2, with 7 bases matching TRBD1. J was trimmed by 8 bases and V by 0 bases; bases with no gene match: 13. Per the germline V gene, CDR1 is SGHRS and CDR2 is YFSETQ. CDR3 length equals 16 residues. DNA for the CDR3: TGCGCCAGCAGCTTGGCGAACGACGACAGGGTGGACGGCTACACCTTC. This translates into CASSLANDDRVDGYTF.

The chain combines TRBV15 with TRBJ2-3; D gene ambiguous. The CDR3 covers 16 residues. CDR1 is LNHNV and CDR2 is YYDKDF in the germline V gene (reference sequence). V lost 3 bases and J lost 1, with 14 bases in between. The CDR3 nucleotides read TGTGCCACCAGCAGTTATCGACTGACGGGCACAGATACGCAGTATTTT. Encoded protein: CATSSYRLTGTDTQYF. The full variable domain, completed using reference TRBV15 and TRBJ2-3, is DAMVIQNPRYQVTQFGKPVTLSCSQTLNHNVMYWYQQKSSQAPKLLFHYYDKDFNNEADTPDNFQSRRPNTSFCFLDIRSPGLGDTAMYLCATSSYRLTGTDTQYFGPGTRLTVL.

J is TRBJ2-1 and V is TRBV5-6; no definite D call. Trimming removed 0 bases at V and 5 bases at J, with 9 bases between. The length of the CDR3 is 14 residues. CDR1 and CDR2 from the germline V gene are SGHDT and YYEEEE. CDR3: CASSLGARNNEQFF. CDR3 bases: TGTGCCAGCAGCTTGGGGGCACGGAACAATGAGCAGTTCTTC.

This rearrangement joins TRBV5-1 to TRBJ2-7, with D tentatively TRBD1 (7 bases). Looked up from germline, CDR1 is SGHRS and CDR2 is YFSETQ. The CDR3 extends over 16 amino acids. Between the trimmed V and J ends, which lost 0 bases and 2 bases, there was a span of 15 bases. The CDR3 region has the DNA TGCGCCAGCAGCTTGGAGGGGGGACAGCCCGCCTACGAGCAGTACTTC. Translating it yields CASSLEGGQPAYEQYF.

The chain couples TRBV6-5 to TRBJ1-4; tentative D call: TRBD1 (6 bases). Germline-derived CDR1 and CDR2 are MNHEY and SVGAGI. V was cut by 6 bases and J by 7 bases, with 18 bases left in between. The CDR3 has 15 residues. The DNA for the CDR3 is TGTGCCAGCAGGGCGACAGGCCCTCAAACTGAAAAACTGTTTTTT. Translation: CASRATGPQTEKLFF.

The chain joins TRBV7-9 to TRBJ2-5; 9 positions match TRBD1. This CDR3 region has 15 residues. The ends lost 1 base at V and 7 bases at J; junction bases unmatched: 7. Germline CDR1 reads SEHNR; CDR2 reads FQNEAQ (reference sequence). The CDR3 DNA is TGTGCCAGCAGCTTAGTTACAGGGGGCAGGGTGACCCAGTACTTC. This translates into CASSLVTGGRVTQYF.

The CDR3 DNA is TGTGCCAGCAGTGTCGAAACAGGGAACTATGGCTACACCTTC. Protein: CASSVETGNYGYTF. This chain joins TRBV2 and TRBJ1-2; D perhaps matches TRBD1 (6 bases). CDR3 length: 14 amino acids. V lost 4 bases, J lost 2 bases, and 11 bases lay in between. Looked up from germline, CDR1 is SNHLY and CDR2 is FYNNEI.

V gene TRBV5-1 combines with J gene TRBJ2-2; 9 bases fit TRBD2. The CDR3 contains 15 residues. V was clipped by 3 bases and J by 7 bases; unmatched bases: 7. CDR1 is SGHRS and CDR2 is YFSETQ in the germline V gene. This chain's CDR3 is CASSSLAGVDGELFF. For the CDR3, the DNA is TGCGCCAGCAGCTCATTAGCGGGAGTAGACGGGGAGCTGTTTTTT.

This clone was seen once. The V gene is TRBV27, the J gene TRBJ2-3; possible D gene TRBD2, 6 bases. From germline, CDR1 is MNHEY and CDR2 SMNVEV (reference sequence). Trimming stripped 0 bases from V and 0 bases from J, with 13 bases between. The CDR3 has 17 amino acids. The chain's CDR3 is CASSLSGRGPSTDTQYF. CDR3 nucleotide sequence: TGTGCCAGCAGTTTATCGGGGCGGGGACCTAGCACAGATACGCAGTATTTT.

This clone was counted only a few times. This chain links TRBV5-6 with TRBJ1-2; 8 nucleotides align to TRBD1. This CDR3 spans 12 amino acids. Germline CDR1 is SGHDT and CDR2 is YYEEEE. V lost 5 bases to trimming and J lost 8 bases; unmatched junction nucleotides: 5. The chain's CDR3 is CASSLDRVGYTF. The CDR3 region has the DNA TGTGCCAGCAGTCTGGACAGGGTCGGCTACACCTTC.

The chain has TRBV7-9 and TRBJ2-2, with 10 bases matching TRBD2. The junction had 6 bases not matched to a gene; V was cut back by 6 bases and J by 5 bases. Germline V gene lookup returns CDR1 SEHNR and CDR2 FQNEAQ (reference sequence). This CDR3 contains 15 residues. The CDR3 DNA sequence: TGTGCCAGCAGGGTAGCGGGAGGAGGTACCGGGGAGCTGTTTTTT. Amino acid sequence: CASRVAGGGTGELFF.

The chain is built from TRBV7-9 and TRBJ2-2; a weak D match, TRBD2 (6 bases). In germline, CDR1 is SEHNR, CDR2 FQNEAQ (reference sequence). V lost 4 bases to trimming and J lost 8 bases, with 17 bases between them. The CDR3 covers 15 residues. Written as DNA, the CDR3 is TGTGCCAGCAGCTCGCCTAGCGAAACCCCGGGGGAGCTGTTTTTT. Translation gives CASSSPSETPGELFF.

This sequence joins TRBV5-4 and TRBJ2-2, with TRBD2 matching over 7 bases. Germline V gene data show CDR1 as SGHNT and CDR2 as YYREEE (reference sequence). The CDR3 has 16 amino acids. After removal of 1 base from V and 4 bases from J, the junction contained 7 bases not matched to a gene. The CDR3 DNA is TGTGCCAGCAGCTTGAGACTAGCAATTGGCACCGGGGAGCTGTTTTTT. Its translation: CASSLRLAIGTGELFF.

This clone was observed a few times. This sequence joins TRBV4-1 and TRBJ2-6; D gene unclear. V gave up 0 bases and J gave up 0 bases, with 12 bases separating them. CDR1 and CDR2 (germline): MGHRA, YSYEKL. The CDR3 covers 18 residues. CDR3 DNA sequence: TGCGCCAGCAGCCAAGACAGTGCCTTCAGCTCTGGGGCCAACGTCCTGACTTTC. It encodes CASSQDSAFSSGANVLTF.